This note documents a single T cell receptor beta chain sequence. Authors' data handling: The authors estimated nucleated cell counts from reference gene primer amplification. Here immunoSEQ multiplex PCR was the method, and the copy in TCRdb shows in-frame clones only, minus some. Clone size and the V and J calls come from that table; the DNA yielded D and trimming. The data contain about 440,000 clones, nearly 90% of them singletons. This entry comes from a study of blood T cell repertoires in COVID-19. Study background: PBMCs, B-cell-depleted T cells, or T cells provided the cDNA or gDNA that made up the material.

CDR3 length: 13 amino acids. The germline V gene encodes CDR1 MDHEN and CDR2 SYDVKM. With V trimmed by 5 bases and J by 2 bases, 2 bases remained unmatched. The participants were between roughly 18 and 89 years old and came from 24 US areas. Participant-reported clinical history was the basis for cohort assignment. The sequence was obtained from a young woman with acute COVID-19. Sequences were obtained from PBMCs or T cells enriched from blood (not recorded which). V and J are TRBV28 and TRBJ1-1, with TRBD1 identical over 7 bases. This CDR3 reads CASSRQGNTEAFF. The CDR3, as DNA: TGTGCCAGCAGTCGACAGGGTAACACTGAAGCTTTCTTT.